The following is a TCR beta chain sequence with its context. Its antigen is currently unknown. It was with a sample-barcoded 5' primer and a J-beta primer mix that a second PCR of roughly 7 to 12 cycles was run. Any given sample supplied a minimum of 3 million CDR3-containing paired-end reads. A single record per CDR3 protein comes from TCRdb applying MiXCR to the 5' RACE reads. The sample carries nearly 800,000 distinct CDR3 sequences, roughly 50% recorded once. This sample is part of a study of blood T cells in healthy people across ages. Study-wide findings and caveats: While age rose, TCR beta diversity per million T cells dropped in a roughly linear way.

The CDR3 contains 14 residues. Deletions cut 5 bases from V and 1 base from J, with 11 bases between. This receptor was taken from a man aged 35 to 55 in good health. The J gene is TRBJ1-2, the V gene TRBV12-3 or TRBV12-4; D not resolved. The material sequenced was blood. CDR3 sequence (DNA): TGTGCCAGCAGTGACACAGTGGGTAACTATGGCTACACCTTC. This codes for CASSDTVGNYGYTF.